The clone carrying this TCR beta chain was seen a few times. The method was immunoSEQ multiplex PCR; TCRdb's version includes in-frame clones alone and lacks a portion of them. This table has approximately 200,000 clones, roughly four fifths appearing once. These data come from a study of blood T cell repertoires in COVID-19. The trim removed 0 bases at V and 2 bases at J, leaving 0 bases unmatched. The CDR3 extends over 14 amino acids. Germline V gene data show CDR1 as SGDLS and CDR2 as YYNGEE. The sample taken for sequencing was PBMCs or T cells enriched from blood (not recorded which). The chain carries TRBV9 and TRBJ2-7; 9 bases agree with TRBD1. The TCR sequence derives from a man between 40 and 49 years old who had recovered from COVID-19. This chain's CDR3 is CASSVGQGAYEQYF. The CDR3 DNA reads TGTGCCAGCAGCGTAGGACAGGGGGCCTACGAGCAGTACTTC.